The 32 T cell receptor beta chains presented below share a single source sample, sequenced in a study of T cell responses to AZD1222 COVID-19 vaccine (dated by TCRdb to the early 2020s). Taken with the paper, the label for time point translates to: baseline before first vaccination. This sample's treatment or condition label indicates: meningococcal conjugate vaccine given as trial control. The library was obtained by the immunoSEQ multiplex PCR assay. Entries here come from immuneACCESS through TCRdb and include only in-frame sequences with V and J called. Some clones fail to appear in such tables; in the studies checked, an unresolved V gene covers under half of the shortfall, and the cause of the remainder is unknown. This sample lists 100,000 to 150,000 clones; about nine tenths were detected once. About 4.4% of the sample lies in the top ten. The sample was peripheral blood, taken on day 0 of MenACWY control vaccination. The receptor source for this set is an adult in good health.

The chain combines TRBV12-3 or TRBV12-4 with TRBJ2-2; no clear D gene. CDR3 length: 13 amino acids. The V end lost 6 bases, the J end lost 2 bases, and 7 bases lay between the germline ends. The CDR3 region has the DNA TGTGCCAGCAGGTCCAGTAACACCGGGGAGCTGTTTTTT. It translates to CASRSSNTGELFF.

This clone was counted a single time. The chain recombines TRBV20-1 with TRBJ2-1, with TRBD2 identical over 11 bases. V shed 3 bases and J 6 bases; nucleotides not matched to a gene: 10. The CDR3 is made up of 16 amino acids. Germline lookup yields CDR1 DFQATT and CDR2 SNEGSKA (reference sequence). The CDR3 region is CSASFLAGGVFNEQFF. The CDR3, as DNA: TGCAGTGCTAGTTTCCTAGCGGGGGGCGTATTCAATGAGCAGTTCTTC.

The V gene is TRBV19, the J gene TRBJ1-5; 9 bases agree with TRBD1. The CDR3 is made up of 18 amino acids. Per germline, CDR1 LNHDA and CDR2 SQIVND (reference sequence). The V gene end was trimmed by 2 bases and the J gene end by 5 bases; junction bases not matched to a gene: 13. The CDR3 region is CASSIYSFTGGRDQPQHF. The CDR3, as DNA: TGTGCCAGTAGTATATATTCTTTTACAGGGGGCCGTGATCAGCCCCAGCATTTT.

The gene calls are TRBV10-3 and TRBJ2-7; the D gene is possibly TRBD2 (8 bases). Trimming removed 2 bases at V and 1 base at J, with 27 bases between. The V gene's germline CDR1 is ENHRY and CDR2 SYGVKD. This CDR3 region has 20 residues. The CDR3 sequence: CAISESTGTDSGSVSYEQYF. The CDR3 region has the DNA TGTGCCATCAGTGAGAGTACCGGGACAGACAGCGGGAGCGTATCCTACGAGCAGTACTTC.

This chain joins TRBV6-5 and TRBJ1-1; 9 positions agree with TRBD1. V shed 6 bases and J 10 bases; nucleotides not matched to a gene: 6. Germline CDR1 reads MNHEY; CDR2 reads SVGAGI. The CDR3 extends over 12 amino acids. As DNA, the CDR3 is TGTGCCAGCAGCCGGGACAGGGTTTTAGCTTTCTTT. This translates into CASSRDRVLAFF.

The chain carries TRBV20-1 and TRBJ2-2; D is ambiguous. V lost 3 bases and J lost 0, with 5 bases in between. Germline CDR1 and CDR2: DFQATT and SNEGSKA (reference sequence). The CDR3 extends over 13 amino acids. The CDR3 DNA is TGCAGTGCTAGTACATCGAACACCGGGGAGCTGTTTTTT. Protein product: CSASTSNTGELFF.

The chain couples TRBV7-4 to TRBJ1-3; maybe TRBD1 (6 bases). CDR1 is SGHVT and CDR2 is SQSDAQ in the germline V gene. This CDR3 region has 16 residues. The V end was cut by 1 base, the J end by 0 bases, with 10 bases between. The chain's CDR3 is CASSLEQGTSGNTIYF. The CDR3 DNA sequence: TGTGCCAGCAGCTTAGAGCAGGGGACCTCTGGAAACACCATATATTTT.

In nucleotides, the CDR3 is TGCGCCAGCAGCCCGCGACAGACTAATTCACCCCTCCACTTT. Its protein is CASSPRQTNSPLHF. The rearrangement uses TRBV4-1 and TRBJ1-6; D is perhaps TRBD1 (5 bases). CDR3 length equals 14 residues. Trimming pared 4 bases from V and 6 bases from J, leaving 10 bases between. Germline-derived CDR1 and CDR2 are MGHRA and YSYEKL.

CDR3 DNA: TGTGCCAGCAGCCGGGGGGTAGGGGGGTACAATCAGCCCCAGCATTTT. This sequence encodes CASSRGVGGYNQPQHF. The chain carries TRBV11-2 and TRBJ1-5; weak D call: TRBD1 (6 bases). The germline V gene encodes CDR1 SGHAT and CDR2 FQNNGV. V was trimmed by 5 bases and J by 3 bases, leaving 17 bases between them. The CDR3 covers 16 residues.

This clone was detected a few times. V is TRBV28 and J is TRBJ2-7; D is unclear. The CDR3 loop spans 12 amino acids. The V and J ends lost 6 bases and 2 bases respectively, with 8 bases between them. Germline V gives CDR1 MDHEN, CDR2 SYDVKM. The DNA for the CDR3 is TGTGCCAGCAGCCTCGCCCCCTACGAGCAGTACTTC. This codes for CASSLAPYEQYF.

V and J are TRBV5-1 and TRBJ2-7; D might be TRBD1 (6 bases). V was cut by 4 bases and J by 6 bases, with 20 bases left in between. In germline, CDR1 is SGHRS, CDR2 YFSETQ. The CDR3 contains 15 residues. The CDR3 spells CASSTRDTHSSEQYF. CDR3 DNA: TGCGCCAGCAGCACCCGGGACACGCACTCTTCCGAGCAGTACTTC.

The genes are TRBV28 and TRBJ1-2; 8 bases are shared with TRBD1. V dropped 5 bases and J dropped 4; count of bases not matched to a gene: 12. Germline loops: CDR1 MDHEN, CDR2 SYDVKM. The CDR3 has 16 amino acids. As DNA, the CDR3 is TGTGCCAGCAGTCCGGGACAGGCCCGGGTGCGCTATGGCTACACCTTC. Its protein is CASSPGQARVRYGYTF.

The gene calls are TRBV7-9 and TRBJ2-7; 10 positions agree with TRBD1. CDR1 and CDR2 (germline): SEHNR, FQNEAQ (reference sequence). Trimming removed 8 bases from V and 0 bases from J; junction bases left unmatched: 7. CDR3 length equals 15 residues. The CDR3 region has the DNA TGTGCCAGCGGGGGGGACAGGGGCCTCTCCTACGAGCAGTACGTC. This sequence encodes CASGGDRGLSYEQYV.

This clone has more than one count but fewer than ten. This sequence joins TRBV30 and TRBJ1-2, with 7 positions matching TRBD1. CDR1 GTSNPN and CDR2 SVGIG come from the germline V gene (reference sequence). Germline trimming cut 0 bases from V and 1 base from J; bases unmatched to any gene: 11. The CDR3 runs 17 residues. The CDR3 coding sequence is TGTGCCTGGAGTGTAAGATCTGGGACAGCATATAACTATGGCTACACCTTC. Its protein is CAWSVRSGTAYNYGYTF.

The chain carries TRBV5-1 and TRBJ2-3, with unresolved D. The CDR3 runs to 14 residues. The germline V gene encodes CDR1 SGHRS and CDR2 YFSETQ. The germline V and J ends were trimmed by 1 base and 2 bases, with 8 bases remaining between them. CDR3 sequence (DNA): TGCGCCAGCAGCTTGAACGGGTACACAGATACGCAGTATTTT. Its protein product is CASSLNGYTDTQYF. The entire variable domain, with the rest obtained from reference TRBV5-1 and TRBJ2-3, is as follows: KAGVTQTPRYLIKTRGQQVTLSCSPISGHRSVSWYQQTPGQGLQFLFEYFSETQRNKGNFPGRFSGRQFSNSRSEMNVSTLELGDSALYLCASSLNGYTDTQYFGPGTRLTVL.

This chain uses TRBV5-4 with TRBJ1-2, with D perhaps matching TRBD1 (6 bases). The CDR3 runs 13 residues. Germline CDR1 and CDR2: SGHNT and YYREEE (reference sequence). Trimming removed 4 bases from V and 8 bases from J, with 15 bases in between. The CDR3 bases are TGTGCCAGCAGCAGACAGGACTTCTACGGCTACACCTTC. This sequence encodes CASSRQDFYGYTF.

The chain links TRBV19 to TRBJ2-1; TRBD2 agrees at 7 bases. The J segment lost 4 bases and the V segment lost 5 bases, leaving 8 bases of the junction unmatched. The germline CDR1 and CDR2 sequences are LNHDA and SQIVND (reference sequence). This CDR3 has 15 residues. CDR3 in DNA: TGTGCCAGTAGTGTTGGCGGGAGTGTGTACAATGAGCAGTTCTTC. Translating it yields CASSVGGSVYNEQFF.

This chain connects TRBV4-2 to TRBJ1-3; D remains ambiguous. The CDR3 covers 12 residues. Germline loops: CDR1 LGHNA, CDR2 YNFKEQ. Trimming shortened V by 1 base and J by 4 bases, and 2 bases separated the two germline ends. This CDR3 reads CASSQVGNTIYF. The CDR3, as DNA: TGTGCCAGCAGCCAAGTCGGAAACACCATATATTTT.

V and J are TRBV27 and TRBJ2-7, with 7 bases aligning to TRBD1. Per the germline V gene, CDR1 is MNHEY and CDR2 is SMNVEV (reference sequence). V gave up 7 bases and J gave up 2 bases; unmatched junction bases: 11. CDR3 length: 15 residues. The CDR3 loop reads CASTTGTASTYEQYF. The CDR3 DNA sequence: TGTGCCAGCACCACTGGGACAGCTTCTACCTACGAGCAGTACTTC.

This clone was seen just once. The chain links TRBV28 to TRBJ2-7; the match to TRBD1 covers 10 bases. From germline, CDR1 is MDHEN and CDR2 SYDVKM. The J segment lost 2 bases and the V segment lost 5 bases, leaving 3 bases of the junction unmatched. This CDR3 has 14 amino acids. The CDR3: CASSPGQGTYEQYV. The CDR3 bases are TGTGCCAGCAGTCCGGGACAGGGGACCTACGAGCAGTACGTC.

This clone has more than one count but fewer than ten. The gene calls are TRBV7-2 and TRBJ1-3; TRBD1 matches at 9 bases. The CDR3 sequence is 13 residues long. Germline CDR1 and CDR2: SGHTA and FQGNSA. V shed 9 bases, J shed 4 bases, and the junction held 4 bases outside the gene matches. This CDR3 reads CASTGQGGNTIYF. The CDR3 coding sequence is TGTGCCAGTACGGGACAGGGCGGAAACACCATATATTTT.

The genes are TRBV19 and TRBJ1-5; 7 bases are shared with TRBD1. J gave up 1 base and V 7 bases, and 4 bases lay outside the gene matches. The CDR3 runs to 14 residues. Germline V gene data show CDR1 as LNHDA and CDR2 as SQIVND (reference sequence). This CDR3 reads CASIETGSNQPQHF. CDR3 DNA: TGTGCCAGTATCGAGACAGGGAGCAATCAGCCCCAGCATTTT.

V is TRBV5-6 and J is TRBJ2-7; TRBD1 agrees at 9 bases. The CDR3 loop spans 15 amino acids. Germline V lookup: CDR1 SGHDT, CDR2 YYEEEE. V lost 0 bases and J lost 1; bases outside the gene matches: 2. As DNA, the CDR3 is TGTGCCAGCAGCTTGGTGGGGACAGGGTCCTACGAGCAGTACTTC. Translation gives CASSLVGTGSYEQYF.

The rearrangement links TRBV27 to TRBJ2-7; 9 positions agree with TRBD1. CDR3 length equals 14 residues. Trimming at V came to 4 bases and at J to 3 bases, leaving 4 bases not matched to a gene. Germline CDR1 is MNHEY and CDR2 is SMNVEV (reference sequence). The CDR3 coding sequence is TGTGCCAGCAGTTCCGGACAGGGGCTCTACGAGCAGTACTTC. This codes for CASSSGQGLYEQYF.

The V and J genes are TRBV19 and TRBJ1-6, with D maybe TRBD1 (6 bases). This CDR3 region has 15 residues. In germline, CDR1 is LNHDA, CDR2 SQIVND (reference sequence). Trimming removed 5 bases from V and 5 bases from J, with 13 bases in between. CDR3 in DNA: TGTGCCAGTAGTTTCGGACAGAAAAATAATTCACCCCTCCACTTT. This codes for CASSFGQKNNSPLHF.

This chain uses TRBV19 with TRBJ2-1, with TRBD2 as a possible D gene (6 bases). V was shortened by 2 bases and J by 1 base, with 18 bases between the two germline ends. This CDR3 spans 18 amino acids. CDR1 and CDR2 from the germline V gene are LNHDA and SQIVND (reference sequence). The CDR3 loop is CASSITPAGRGSYNEQFF. CDR3 sequence (DNA): TGTGCCAGTAGTATAACCCCTGCTGGGCGGGGTTCCTACAATGAGCAGTTCTTC.

The chain combines TRBV7-8 with TRBJ1-1; the D gene is possibly TRBD1 (5 bases). The CDR3 runs to 14 residues. Per germline, CDR1 SGHVS and CDR2 FQNEAQ. Trimming left V 4 bases short and J 1 base short, with 10 bases between. In nucleotides, the CDR3 is TGTGCCAGCAGCTCTAGAACAGGGAACACTGAAGCTTTCTTT. Translation: CASSSRTGNTEAFF. The whole variable domain, filled in from reference TRBV7-8 and TRBJ1-1, reads GAGVSQSPRYKVAKRGQDVALRCDPISGHVSLFWYQQALGQGPEFLTYFQNEAQLDKSGLPSDRFFAERPEGSVSTLKIQRTQQEDSAVYLCASSSRTGNTEAFFGQGTRLTVV.

This chain joins TRBV7-2 and TRBJ1-1; D is ambiguous. The V and J ends lost 5 bases and 3 bases respectively, with 10 bases between them. The CDR3 consists of 13 residues. Germline-derived CDR1 and CDR2 are SGHTA and FQGNSA. The chain's CDR3 is CASSTHPDTEAFF. The CDR3 DNA is TGTGCCAGCAGCACCCACCCGGACACTGAAGCTTTCTTT.

This chain joins TRBV9 and TRBJ2-1; 12 nucleotides align to TRBD2. Germline CDR1 and CDR2: SGDLS and YYNGEE. The CDR3 length is 15 residues. V was clipped by 3 bases and J by 5 bases; unmatched bases: 3. CDR3 sequence (DNA): TGTGCCAGCAGCGGGACTAGCGGGGCAAACAATGAGCAGTTCTTC. It specifies CASSGTSGANNEQFF.

This clone was counted only a few times. The chain carries TRBV6-2 or TRBV6-3 and TRBJ2-7, with 7 bases matching TRBD1. This CDR3 is built from 14 residues. Germline CDR1 reads MNHEY; CDR2 reads SVGEGT. V shed 6 bases and J 1 base; nucleotides not matched to a gene: 6. The CDR3, as DNA: TGTGCCAGCAGCCAGAGGACAGGATCCTACGAGCAGTACGTC. Translation: CASSQRTGSYEQYV.

The V gene is TRBV7-2, the J gene TRBJ1-2; 8 bases fit TRBD1. Germline lookup yields CDR1 SGHTA and CDR2 FQGNSA. CDR3 length: 17 residues. V lost 1 base and J lost 8; bases outside the gene matches: 15. CDR3 in amino acids: CASSLVSGAGGAEGYTF. DNA for the CDR3: TGTGCCAGCAGCTTAGTGTCAGGGGCAGGGGGCGCAGAAGGCTACACCTTC.

J is TRBJ2-1 and V is TRBV11-2; D is perhaps TRBD1 or TRBD2 (5 bases each). The CDR3 contains 15 residues. V lost 0 bases and J 10 bases, leaving 16 bases between the germline ends. CDR1 is SGHAT, CDR2 FQNNGV, per germline. The CDR3, as DNA: TGTGCCAGCAGCTTAGAGGGGGTAGGGCGGCTCGAGCAGTTCTTC. Amino acids: CASSLEGVGRLEQFF.